The text below deals with one TCR beta chain. TCRdb's table, derived via immunoSEQ multiplex PCR, lists solely in-frame clones and lacks some. In the table there are roughly 100,000 clones, approximately 87% of which are singletons. The data were obtained in a study of radiotherapy plus CTLA-4 blockade in lung cancer. The CDR3 sequence is 15 residues long. Germline V gene sequence: CDR1 KGHSH, CDR2 LQKENI. The V end lost 0 bases, the J end lost 6 bases, and 12 bases lay between the germline ends. This sequence originates from a human donor with non-small cell lung cancer that progressed on radiotherapy plus ipilimumab. Some clones in this sample may be carry-over from other donors' samples. The material was peripheral blood, obtained from a patient treated with radiotherapy plus ipilimumab. The genes are TRBV18 and TRBJ2-4; D unresolved. The CDR3 nucleotides are TGTGCCAGCTCACCACCTGGGCAGCGAAGAAACATTCAGTACTTC. Translation gives CASSPPGQRRNIQYF.